Listed below are T cell receptor beta chains from one sample, sequenced in a study of shared clonotypes between healthy human individuals. TCRdb's copy holds only in-frame clones and misses some; the assay was immunoSEQ multiplex PCR. The sample lists 700,000 or so clones; about two thirds were seen once. What was sequenced was memory CD4+ T cells sorted from blood. These receptors were taken from a woman in her thirties in good health. The CDR3 runs from the conserved cysteine through the conserved F or W. The D gene is left open where the match is weak. Where a row states a size, it is once, few, many or the class of an expanded clone; other rows omit it.

v_call: TRBV6-5; d_call: TRBD2; clone_size: .; j_call: TRBJ2-7; cdr3_nt: TGTGCCAGCAGGAAGGGACTAGCGGGGCACGAGCAGTACTTC; cdr3_aa: CASRKGLAGHEQYF
v_call: TRBV19; d_call: .; clone_size: .; j_call: TRBJ2-7; cdr3_nt: TGTGCCAGTAGTACGACCTACGAGCAGTACTTC; cdr3_aa: CASSTTYEQYF
v_call: TRBV15; d_call: TRBD2; clone_size: .; j_call: TRBJ2-1; cdr3_nt: TGTGCCACCAGCACCGGGACTAGCGGGATGAAGCAGTTCTTC; cdr3_aa: CATSTGTSGMKQFF
v_call: TRBV5-1; d_call: TRBD2; clone_size: .; j_call: TRBJ2-3; cdr3_nt: TGCGCCAGCAGCTTTTTGGCTAGCGGTAGCACAGATACGCAGTATTTT; cdr3_aa: CASSFLASGSTDTQYF
v_call: TRBV5-1; d_call: .; clone_size: few; j_call: TRBJ1-5; cdr3_nt: TGCGCCAGCAGCTGGGACGGTAATCAGCCCCAGCATTTT; cdr3_aa: CASSWDGNQPQHF
v_call: TRBV28; d_call: TRBD2; clone_size: .; j_call: TRBJ2-7; cdr3_nt: TGTGCCAGCAGTGGTACTAGCGGGAGTTACGAGCAGTACTTC; cdr3_aa: CASSGTSGSYEQYF
v_call: TRBV15; d_call: .; clone_size: .; j_call: TRBJ1-4; cdr3_nt: TGTGCCACCAGCAGAGCTGGGGTGGTGAGTGAAAAACTGTTTTTT; cdr3_aa: CATSRAGVVSEKLFF
v_call: TRBV19; d_call: .; clone_size: few; j_call: TRBJ2-7; cdr3_nt: TGTGCCAGTAGCCCAGGAGGGGGTAGAGCCTACGAGCAGTACTTC; cdr3_aa: CASSPGGGRAYEQYF
v_call: TRBV27; d_call: TRBD1; clone_size: once; j_call: TRBJ2-7; cdr3_nt: TGTGCCAGTAGGACAGGGAGGATTACCTACGAGCAGTACTTC; cdr3_aa: CASRTGRITYEQYF
v_call: TRBV18; d_call: TRBD1; clone_size: few; j_call: TRBJ2-1; cdr3_nt: TGTGCCAGCTCACCCTACAGGGGTAATGAGCAGTTCTTC; cdr3_aa: CASSPYRGNEQFF
v_call: TRBV9; d_call: .; clone_size: few; j_call: TRBJ2-3; cdr3_nt: TGTGCCAGCAGCGTAGCCAGCACAGATACGCAGTATTTT; cdr3_aa: CASSVASTDTQYF
v_call: TRBV28; d_call: TRBD1; clone_size: once; j_call: TRBJ2-6; cdr3_nt: TGTGCCAGCAGTCGACAGGGTTCAACTGGGGCCAACGTCCTGACTTTC; cdr3_aa: CASSRQGSTGANVLTF
v_call: TRBV5-1; d_call: TRBD2; clone_size: .; j_call: TRBJ2-2; cdr3_nt: TGCGCCAGCAGCTTGGGCCATACGGGACTAGCGAACACCGGGGAGCTGTTTTTT; cdr3_aa: CASSLGHTGLANTGELFF
v_call: TRBV23-1; d_call: .; clone_size: .; j_call: TRBJ2-5; cdr3_nt: TGCGCCAGCAGTCAACCACCCGCTTTGCTACGGGAGCAGTACTTC; cdr3_aa: CASSQPPALLREQYF
v_call: TRBV19; d_call: TRBD2; clone_size: .; j_call: TRBJ2-3; cdr3_nt: TGTGCCAGTAGCATGGGACTAGCGGCCACCAAATCTAGCACAGATACGCAGTATTTT; cdr3_aa: CASSMGLAATKSSTDTQYF
v_call: TRBV7-6; d_call: TRBD2; clone_size: many; j_call: TRBJ2-2; cdr3_nt: TGTGCCAGCAGCCCCCGAGGGACTAGCGGGAGCACCGGGGAGCTGTTTTTT; cdr3_aa: CASSPRGTSGSTGELFF
v_call: TRBV6-1; d_call: TRBD1; clone_size: .; j_call: TRBJ1-2; cdr3_nt: TGTGCCAGCAGGCGGGACAGAAGCTATGGCTACACCTTC; cdr3_aa: CASRRDRSYGYTF
v_call: TRBV19; d_call: .; clone_size: few; j_call: TRBJ2-7; cdr3_nt: TGTGCCAGTAGCCTACAGGGTCAGGAGCAGTACTTC; cdr3_aa: CASSLQGQEQYF
v_call: TRBV10-3; d_call: .; clone_size: .; j_call: TRBJ2-7; cdr3_nt: TGTGCCATCAGGCCCGGGGATATGACGTTCGGGCAGTACTTC; cdr3_aa: CAIRPGDMTFGQYF
v_call: TRBV5-1; d_call: TRBD2; clone_size: .; j_call: TRBJ2-1; cdr3_nt: TGCGCCAGCAGCTTTTCTAGCGGGAGTTACAATGAGCAGTTCTTC; cdr3_aa: CASSFSSGSYNEQFF
v_call: TRBV7-9; d_call: .; clone_size: .; j_call: TRBJ1-1; cdr3_nt: TGTGCCAGCAGCCTTCGTATGAACACTGAAGCTTTCTTT; cdr3_aa: CASSLRMNTEAFF
v_call: TRBV19; d_call: .; clone_size: .; j_call: TRBJ2-1; cdr3_nt: TGTGCCAGTAGTCCCCAATCTGTGAGTGAGCAGTTCTTC; cdr3_aa: CASSPQSVSEQFF
v_call: TRBV28; d_call: .; clone_size: .; j_call: TRBJ2-2; cdr3_nt: TGTGCCAGCAGACTTAAGGGGAGACGGTCCGGGGAGCTGTTTTTT; cdr3_aa: CASRLKGRRSGELFF
v_call: TRBV4-1; d_call: TRBD1; clone_size: .; j_call: TRBJ2-2; cdr3_nt: TGCGCCAGCAGGGTGACAGGGTCAAACACCGGGGAGCTGTTTTTT; cdr3_aa: CASRVTGSNTGELFF
v_call: TRBV4-2; d_call: .; clone_size: .; j_call: TRBJ2-1; cdr3_nt: TGTGCCAGCGGCGTCGTGGGAGGATCCTACAATGAGCAGTTCTTC; cdr3_aa: CASGVVGGSYNEQFF
v_call: TRBV14; d_call: TRBD2; clone_size: .; j_call: TRBJ2-3; cdr3_nt: TGTGCCAGCAGCAGACTAGCGGAAATTAGCACAGATACGCAGTATTTT; cdr3_aa: CASSRLAEISTDTQYF
v_call: TRBV28; d_call: .; clone_size: .; j_call: TRBJ2-7; cdr3_nt: TGTGCCAGCAGGGTAGATCTCTCTCGGGGGCAGTACTTC; cdr3_aa: CASRVDLSRGQYF
v_call: TRBV2; d_call: .; clone_size: once; j_call: TRBJ2-7; cdr3_nt: TGTGCCAGCAGTCTGCAACTAGTGCCCTCCTACGAGCAGTACTTC; cdr3_aa: CASSLQLVPSYEQYF
v_call: TRBV18; d_call: .; clone_size: .; j_call: TRBJ1-5; cdr3_nt: TGTGCCAGCTCACCTATGGGGGTAGGCAATCAGCCCCAGCATTTT; cdr3_aa: CASSPMGVGNQPQHF
v_call: TRBV27; d_call: .; clone_size: .; j_call: TRBJ2-3; cdr3_nt: TGTGCCAGCAGTTCCTCGTTTTCCAGCACAGATACGCAGTATTTT; cdr3_aa: CASSSSFSSTDTQYF
v_call: TRBV30; d_call: TRBD1; clone_size: .; j_call: TRBJ2-3; cdr3_nt: TGTGCCTGGAACGACAGGGGGTGGAGAGCGGGACCGAGGGGACACACAGATACGCAGTATTTT; cdr3_aa: CAWNDRGWRAGPRGHTDTQYF
v_call: TRBV14; d_call: TRBD2; clone_size: .; j_call: TRBJ2-5; cdr3_nt: TGTGCCAGCAGCCAAGGGACTAGCGGGATTGCGGAGACCCAGTACTTC; cdr3_aa: CASSQGTSGIAETQYF
v_call: TRBV28; d_call: .; clone_size: .; j_call: TRBJ2-2; cdr3_nt: TGTGCCAGCAGTGGCACCGGGGAGCTGTTTTTT; cdr3_aa: CASSGTGELFF
v_call: TRBV7-2; d_call: TRBD2; clone_size: .; j_call: TRBJ2-3; cdr3_nt: TGTGCCAGCAACTGGACTAGCGGGAGAACAGATACGCAGTATTTT; cdr3_aa: CASNWTSGRTDTQYF
v_call: TRBV6-1; d_call: .; clone_size: .; j_call: TRBJ2-4; cdr3_nt: TGTGCCAGCAGTGCGGGGACCAATCTAGCCAAAAACATTCAGTACTTC; cdr3_aa: CASSAGTNLAKNIQYF
v_call: TRBV6-1; d_call: .; clone_size: .; j_call: TRBJ2-3; cdr3_nt: TGTGCCAGCAGTGAATTAGGTCCGATGGCTGGAGATACGCAGTATTTT; cdr3_aa: CASSELGPMAGDTQYF
v_call: TRBV5-1; d_call: TRBD1; clone_size: .; j_call: TRBJ1-2; cdr3_nt: TGCGCCAGCAGCTTGGGGCAGGGGGTACTAGCACATGGCTACACCTTC; cdr3_aa: CASSLGQGVLAHGYTF
v_call: TRBV5-1; d_call: .; clone_size: .; j_call: TRBJ1-4; cdr3_nt: TGCGCCAGCAGCTCCGGACTGCAGAGTGAAAAACTGTTTTTT; cdr3_aa: CASSSGLQSEKLFF
v_call: TRBV30; d_call: .; clone_size: once; j_call: TRBJ1-5; cdr3_nt: TGTGCCTGGACCGTAACCGACGGTAGCAATCAGCCCCAGCATTTT; cdr3_aa: CAWTVTDGSNQPQHF
v_call: TRBV28; d_call: .; clone_size: few; j_call: TRBJ1-5; cdr3_nt: TGTGCCAGCAGCTCCGGATACAGGGCCCAATCCCCTCCCCAGCATTTT; cdr3_aa: CASSSGYRAQSPPQHF
v_call: TRBV28; d_call: .; clone_size: .; j_call: TRBJ2-7; cdr3_nt: TGTGCCAGCAGTACACCCACCCGGGACGGCCTCCGGTACTTC; cdr3_aa: CASSTPTRDGLRYF
v_call: TRBV5-5; d_call: .; clone_size: .; j_call: TRBJ2-1; cdr3_nt: TGTGCCAGCAACCCCTTGACAGGAGTAGACAATGAGCAGTTCTTC; cdr3_aa: CASNPLTGVDNEQFF
v_call: TRBV7-9; d_call: TRBD1; clone_size: .; j_call: TRBJ1-2; cdr3_nt: TGTGCCAGCAGCTGGGGGACAGAAAACTATGGCTACACCTTC; cdr3_aa: CASSWGTENYGYTF
v_call: TRBV2; d_call: .; clone_size: .; j_call: TRBJ1-4; cdr3_nt: TGTGCCAGCAGCGAACAGGGAAGGAATGAAAAACTGTTTTTT; cdr3_aa: CASSEQGRNEKLFF
v_call: TRBV2; d_call: .; clone_size: once; j_call: TRBJ2-1; cdr3_nt: TGTGCCAGCAAAGGGTTTGTTGGGGCGTACAATGAGCAGTTCTTC; cdr3_aa: CASKGFVGAYNEQFF
v_call: TRBV27; d_call: .; clone_size: .; j_call: TRBJ2-2; cdr3_nt: TGTGCCAGCAGCTGGGGTGGTCGGTGGCGCACCGGGGAGCTGTTTTTT; cdr3_aa: CASSWGGRWRTGELFF
v_call: TRBV27; d_call: TRBD2; clone_size: once; j_call: TRBJ2-3; cdr3_nt: TGTGCCAGCAGTTATCAGCGGGGGGCCGGAGATACGCAGTATTTT; cdr3_aa: CASSYQRGAGDTQYF
v_call: TRBV27; d_call: TRBD1; clone_size: .; j_call: TRBJ1-1; cdr3_nt: TGTGCCAGCAGTTTATTGACAGGGGGAGGGACTGAAGCTTTCTTT; cdr3_aa: CASSLLTGGGTEAFF
v_call: TRBV30; d_call: .; clone_size: .; j_call: TRBJ1-1; cdr3_nt: TGTGCCTGGAGATATCCCGGCAGGGCGGGCACTGAAGCTTTCTTT; cdr3_aa: CAWRYPGRAGTEAFF
v_call: TRBV30; d_call: .; clone_size: .; j_call: TRBJ2-1; cdr3_nt: TGTGCCGGTCAACGGGGGTACAATGAGCAGTTCTTC; cdr3_aa: CAGQRGYNEQFF